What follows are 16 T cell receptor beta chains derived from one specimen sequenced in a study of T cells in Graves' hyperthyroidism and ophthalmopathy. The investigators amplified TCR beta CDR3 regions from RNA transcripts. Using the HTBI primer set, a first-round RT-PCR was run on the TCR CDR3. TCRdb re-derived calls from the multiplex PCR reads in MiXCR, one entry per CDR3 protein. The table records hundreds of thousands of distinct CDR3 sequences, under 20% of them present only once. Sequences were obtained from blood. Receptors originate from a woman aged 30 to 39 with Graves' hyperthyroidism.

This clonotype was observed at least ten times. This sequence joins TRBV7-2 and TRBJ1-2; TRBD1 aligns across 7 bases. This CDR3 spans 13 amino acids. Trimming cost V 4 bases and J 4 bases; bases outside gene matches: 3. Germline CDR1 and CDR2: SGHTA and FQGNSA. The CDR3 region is CASSYGQAYGYTF. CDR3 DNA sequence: TGTGCCAGCAGCTACGGACAGGCCTATGGCTACACCTTC.

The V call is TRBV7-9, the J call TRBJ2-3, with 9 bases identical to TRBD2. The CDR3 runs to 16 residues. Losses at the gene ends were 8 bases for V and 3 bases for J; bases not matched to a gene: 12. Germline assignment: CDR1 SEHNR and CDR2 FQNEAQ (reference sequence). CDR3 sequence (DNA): TGTGCCAGCCTCCCATTTAGCGGGAGTTGGACAGATACGCAGTATTTT. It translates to CASLPFSGSWTDTQYF.

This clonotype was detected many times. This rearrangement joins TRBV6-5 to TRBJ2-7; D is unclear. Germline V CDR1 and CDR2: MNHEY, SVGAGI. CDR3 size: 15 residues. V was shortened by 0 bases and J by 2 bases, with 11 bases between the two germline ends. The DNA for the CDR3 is TGTGCCAGCAGTTACTCACCCGGTCAAACCTACGAGCAGTACTTC. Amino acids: CASSYSPGQTYEQYF.

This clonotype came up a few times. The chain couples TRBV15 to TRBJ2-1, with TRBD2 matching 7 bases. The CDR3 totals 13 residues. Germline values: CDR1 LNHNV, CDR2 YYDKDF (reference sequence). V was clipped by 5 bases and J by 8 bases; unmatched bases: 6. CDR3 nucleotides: TGTGCCACCAGCCCACAAAGCGGGGATGAGCAGTTCTTC. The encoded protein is CATSPQSGDEQFF.

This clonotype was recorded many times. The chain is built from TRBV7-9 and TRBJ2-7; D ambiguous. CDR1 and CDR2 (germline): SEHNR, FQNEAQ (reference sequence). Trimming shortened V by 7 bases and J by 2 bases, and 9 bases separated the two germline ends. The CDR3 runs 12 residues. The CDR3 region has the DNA TGTGCCAGCAACTCAGGAACCTACGAGCAGTACTTC. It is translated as CASNSGTYEQYF.

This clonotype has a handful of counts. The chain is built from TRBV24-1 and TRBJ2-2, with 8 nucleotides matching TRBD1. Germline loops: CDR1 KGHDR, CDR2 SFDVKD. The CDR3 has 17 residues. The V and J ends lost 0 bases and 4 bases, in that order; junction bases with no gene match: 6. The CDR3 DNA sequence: TGTGCCACCAGTGATTTGGGACAGGGTATCAGCACCGGGGAGCTGTTTTTT. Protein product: CATSDLGQGISTGELFF.

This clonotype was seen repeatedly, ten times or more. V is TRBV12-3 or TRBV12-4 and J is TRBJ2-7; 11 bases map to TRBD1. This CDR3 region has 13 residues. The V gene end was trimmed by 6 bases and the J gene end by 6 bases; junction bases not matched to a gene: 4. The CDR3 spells CASRFGTGGEQYF. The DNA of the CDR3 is TGTGCCAGCAGGTTTGGGACAGGGGGCGAGCAGTACTTC.

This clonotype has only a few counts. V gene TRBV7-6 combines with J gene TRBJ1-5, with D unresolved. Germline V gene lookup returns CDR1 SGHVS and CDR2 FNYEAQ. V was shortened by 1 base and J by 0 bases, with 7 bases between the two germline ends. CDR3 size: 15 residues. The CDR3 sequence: CASSLVAGSNQPQHF. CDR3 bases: TGTGCCAGCAGCTTAGTGGCAGGTAGCAATCAGCCCCAGCATTTT.

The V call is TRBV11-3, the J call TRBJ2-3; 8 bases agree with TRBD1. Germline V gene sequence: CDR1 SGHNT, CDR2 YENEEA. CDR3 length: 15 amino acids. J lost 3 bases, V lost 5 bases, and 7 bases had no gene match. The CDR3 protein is CASSLRTGTTDTQYF. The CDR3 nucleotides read TGTGCCAGCAGCCTCCGGACAGGGACGACAGATACGCAGTATTTT. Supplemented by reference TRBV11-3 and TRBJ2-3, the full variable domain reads EAGVVQSPRYKIIEKKQPVAFWCNPISGHNTLYWYLQNLGQGPELLIRYENEEAVDDSQLPKDRFSAERLKGVDSTLKIQPAELGDSAVYLCASSLRTGTTDTQYFGPGTRLTVL.

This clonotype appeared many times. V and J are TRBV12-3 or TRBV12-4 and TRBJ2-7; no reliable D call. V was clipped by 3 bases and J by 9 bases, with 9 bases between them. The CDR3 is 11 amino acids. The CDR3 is CASSLMGGQYF. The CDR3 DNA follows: TGTGCCAGCAGTTTGATGGGTGGGCAGTACTTC.

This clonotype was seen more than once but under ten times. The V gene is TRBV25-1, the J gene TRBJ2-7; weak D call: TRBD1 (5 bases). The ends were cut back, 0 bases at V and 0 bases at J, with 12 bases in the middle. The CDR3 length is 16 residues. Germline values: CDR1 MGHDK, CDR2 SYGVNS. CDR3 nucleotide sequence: TGTGCCAGCAGTGAATATCAGGGCTCAAGCTCCTACGAGCAGTACTTC. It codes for CASSEYQGSSSYEQYF.

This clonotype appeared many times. The CDR3 coding sequence is TGTGCCAGCAGCTTTATGTCAGGGGGCTTAGGTGAGCAGTTCTTC. It yields the protein CASSFMSGGLGEQFF. The rearrangement links TRBV11-2 to TRBJ2-1; 8 bases map to TRBD1. Germline CDR1 SGHAT, CDR2 FQNNGV. Trimming at V came to 3 bases and at J to 9 bases, leaving 10 bases not matched to a gene. The CDR3 is 15 residues long.

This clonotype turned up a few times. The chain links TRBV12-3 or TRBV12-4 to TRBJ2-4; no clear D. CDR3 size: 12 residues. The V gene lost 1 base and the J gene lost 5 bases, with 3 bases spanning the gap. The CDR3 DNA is TGTGCCAGCAGTTTAGAAGAAAACATTCAGTACTTC. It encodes CASSLEENIQYF.

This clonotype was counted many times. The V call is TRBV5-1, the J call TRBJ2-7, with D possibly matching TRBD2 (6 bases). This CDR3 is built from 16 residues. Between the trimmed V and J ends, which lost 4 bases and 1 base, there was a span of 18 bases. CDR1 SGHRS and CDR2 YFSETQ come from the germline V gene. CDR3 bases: TGCGCCAGCAGCCCGCGCCAAGGGGCGGGATCCTACGAGCAGTACTTC. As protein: CASSPRQGAGSYEQYF.

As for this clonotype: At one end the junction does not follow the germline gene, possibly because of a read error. CDR3 bases: TGCAGCGGTGGTGACCCGGACAGAATTACTGGCCACACCTTC. Translated, it gives CSGGDPDRITGHTF. The chain joins TRBV29-1 to TRBJ1-2; D is possibly TRBD1 (6 bases). Per the germline V gene, CDR1 is SQVTM and CDR2 is ANQGSEA. This CDR3 contains 14 residues.

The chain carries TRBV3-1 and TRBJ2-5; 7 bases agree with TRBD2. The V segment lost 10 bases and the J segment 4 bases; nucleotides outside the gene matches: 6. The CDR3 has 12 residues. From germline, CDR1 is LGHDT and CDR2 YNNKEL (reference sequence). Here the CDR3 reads CATREVGETQYF. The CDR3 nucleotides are TGTGCCACCCGGGAGGTAGGAGAGACCCAGTACTTC.